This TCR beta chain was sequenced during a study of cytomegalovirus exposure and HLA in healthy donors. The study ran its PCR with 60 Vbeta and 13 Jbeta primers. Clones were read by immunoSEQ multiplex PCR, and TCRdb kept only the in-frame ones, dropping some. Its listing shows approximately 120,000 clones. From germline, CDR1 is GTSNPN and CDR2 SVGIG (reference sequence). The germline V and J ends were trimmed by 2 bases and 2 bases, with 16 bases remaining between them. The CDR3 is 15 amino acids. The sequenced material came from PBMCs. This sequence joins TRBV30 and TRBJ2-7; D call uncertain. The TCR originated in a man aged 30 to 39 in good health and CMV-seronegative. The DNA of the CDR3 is TGTGCCTGGAGTAAGATGGCCAGGCTAACCTACGAGCAGTACTTC. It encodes CAWSKMARLTYEQYF. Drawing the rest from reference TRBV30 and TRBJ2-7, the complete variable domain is SQTIHQWPATLVQPVGSPLSLECTVEGTSNPNLYWYRQAAGRGLQLLFYSVGIGQISSEVPQNLSASRPQDRQFILSSKKLLLSDSGFYLCAWSKMARLTYEQYFGPGTRLTVT.